This TCR beta chain was sequenced in a study of blood T cells in healthy people across ages. This clonotype has more than one count but fewer than ten. What it binds is unknown. V dropped 1 base and J dropped 0 bases, with 10 bases sitting between them. The CDR3 is made up of 17 amino acids. Germline V gene data show CDR1 as MNHEY and CDR2 as SMNVEV (reference sequence). Aged about 6 to 100, donors were systemically healthy Caucasians from Russia. Primers used in a second PCR of about 7 to 11 cycles were a sample-barcoded 5' primer and a J-beta primer mix. Each TCR beta cDNA got a 12-nucleotide random molecular identifier. TCRdb reprocessed the 5' RACE reads via MiXCR and lists one record per CDR3 protein. The table records under 2,000,000 distinct CDR3 sequences, approximately 50% of them present only once. Points from the study as a whole: The study lacked donor CMV status, which possibly confounded expanded clonotype changes. TCR beta diversity, measured per million T cells, fell in a roughly linear way with age.

V usage is TRBV27 and J usage is TRBJ2-6; weak D call: TRBD2 (5 bases). The sequenced sample consisted of blood. The TCR sequence derives from a middle-aged woman in good health. The CDR3 sequence is CASSLYEGVSGANVLTF. The CDR3 DNA is TGTGCCAGCAGTTTATATGAGGGTGTCTCTGGGGCCAACGTCCTGACTTTC.